These 17 T cell receptor beta chains were sequenced from one sample in a study of human T cells and chemical hapten exposure. TCRdb recomputed calls from the RACE reads with MiXCR, one row per CDR3 protein. Here the sample spans 80,000 to 100,000 distinct CDR3 sequences, about 9% being singletons. Time point meaning: patch test 2, 6 weeks after DPC sensitization. Specified treatment: therapeutic diphenylcyclopropenone sensitization with weekly scalp DPC. Sequenced here: whole blood, sampled in connection with sensitization to the hapten diphenylcyclopropenone (DPC). These receptors originate from a woman aged 40 to 50 with alopecia areata. Some clones in this sample may be carry-over from other donors' samples.

Ten or more counts support this clonotype. Here the CDR3 DNA reads TGTGCCAGCACCCCGACCAACCTATACGAGCAGTACTTC. Protein sequence: CASTPTNLYEQYF. V and J are TRBV28 and TRBJ2-7; D not resolved. The germline V gene has CDR1 MDHEN and CDR2 SYDVKM. Trimming took off 7 bases at V and 4 bases at J, with 14 bases between the two ends. The CDR3 runs 13 residues.

V is TRBV12-3 or TRBV12-4 and J is TRBJ2-7; D is undetermined. The CDR3 totals 12 residues. V shed 6 bases and J shed 6 bases, with 12 bases lying between them. CDR3 amino acids: CASRVPPSEQYF. The CDR3 DNA is TGTGCCAGCAGGGTCCCTCCCTCCGAGCAGTACTTC.

The chain joins TRBV5-1 to TRBJ2-3; D remains unclear. Trimming pared 0 bases from V and 6 bases from J, leaving 11 bases between. CDR3 size: 14 residues. Germline V lookup: CDR1 SGHRS, CDR2 YFSETQ. The CDR3 loop reads CASSLASPGDTQYF. DNA of the CDR3: TGCGCCAGCAGCTTGGCCTCCCCGGGTGATACGCAGTATTTT. Combining the CDR3 with reference TRBV5-1 and TRBJ2-3 gives the whole variable domain KAGVTQTPRYLIKTRGQQVTLSCSPISGHRSVSWYQQTPGQGLQFLFEYFSETQRNKGNFPGRFSGRQFSNSRSEMNVSTLELGDSALYLCASSLASPGDTQYFGPGTRLTVL.

Comments on this clonotype: Possible read error: a much larger clone is one base away. V and J are TRBV14 and TRBJ2-7; no definite D call. V dropped 3 bases and J dropped 2 bases, with 2 bases sitting between them. CDR1 SGHDN and CDR2 FVKESK come from the germline V gene. The CDR3 has 11 amino acids. CDR3 coding DNA: TGTGCCAGCAGCCATGCCTACGAGCAGTACTTC. This sequence encodes CASSHAYEQYF. The full variable domain, rest sourced from reference TRBV14 and TRBJ2-7, is EAGVTQFPSHSVIEKGQTVTLRCDPISGHDNLYWYRRVMGKEIKFLLHFVKESKQDESGMPNNRFLAERTGGTYSTLKVQPAELEDSGVYFCASSHAYEQYFGPGTRLTVT.

This clonotype has at least ten counts. The V and J genes are TRBV6-5 and TRBJ2-7; unclear D gene. CDR3 length: 13 amino acids. Germline-derived CDR1 and CDR2 are MNHEY and SVGAGI. V was shortened by 4 bases and J by 3 bases, with 10 bases between the two germline ends. CDR3 coding DNA: TGTGCCAGCAGTTTAGGACCGTTCTACGAGCAGTACTTC. Amino acids: CASSLGPFYEQYF.

This clonotype was recorded many times. This chain connects TRBV19 to TRBJ1-5, with unresolved D. The CDR3 loop spans 13 amino acids. Germline CDR1 reads LNHDA; CDR2 reads SQIVND (reference sequence). V shed 5 bases and J shed 4 bases, with 9 bases lying between them. CDR3 sequence reads: CASSSGLNQPQHF. DNA for the CDR3: TGTGCCAGTAGTTCGGGTTTGAATCAGCCCCAGCATTTT.

A few counts support this clonotype. This chain connects TRBV5-4 to TRBJ2-6; D is perhaps TRBD1 (6 bases). Germline V gives CDR1 SGHNT, CDR2 YYREEE (reference sequence). This CDR3 comprises 16 residues. V lost 5 bases, J lost 0 bases, and 12 bases lay in between. CDR3 region: CASRQTGTSGANVLTF. The CDR3 nucleotides are TGTGCCAGCAGACAAACAGGGACCTCTGGGGCCAACGTCCTGACTTTC.

This clonotype was picked up many times. The rearrangement joins TRBV7-8 to TRBJ2-6; D is possibly TRBD1 (6 bases). CDR1 is SGHVS and CDR2 is FQNEAQ in the germline V gene. CDR3 size: 17 residues. Trimming took off 5 bases at V and 0 bases at J, with 14 bases between the two ends. CDR3 bases: TGTGCCAGCAGCATAACTACACAGGGCTCTGGGGCCAACGTCCTGACTTTC. This encodes CASSITTQGSGANVLTF.

This clonotype was seen at least ten times. The rearrangement uses TRBV11-2 and TRBJ2-3; 9 bases fit TRBD2. CDR3 length: 16 amino acids. Germline CDR1 SGHAT, CDR2 FQNNGV. V trimming: 4 bases; J trimming: 4 bases; junction bases outside the gene matches: 9. The DNA for the CDR3 is TGTGCCAGCAGCTATAGCGGGAGCGGTGGGGCAGATACGCAGTATTTT. Translating gives CASSYSGSGGADTQYF.

This sequence joins TRBV4-2 and TRBJ1-6; 7 bases are shared with TRBD1. Per the germline V gene, CDR1 is LGHNA and CDR2 is YNFKEQ. CDR3 length: 17 amino acids. Unmatched junction bases numbered 14, after V lost 3 bases and J lost 9 bases. The CDR3 nucleotides are TGTGCCAGCAGCCAGGGCCGACGACAGGGAAACATTTCACCCCTCCACTTT. Residues: CASSQGRRQGNISPLHF.

This chain links TRBV20-1 with TRBJ1-1; 8 positions agree with TRBD1. V shed 3 bases and J 1 base; nucleotides not matched to a gene: 7. Germline V gene data show CDR1 as DFQATT and CDR2 as SNEGSKA (reference sequence). The CDR3 covers 15 residues. CDR3 bases: TGCAGTGCTAGCATCCAAACAGGGGGGAACACTGAAGCTTTCTTT. This sequence encodes CSASIQTGGNTEAFF.

This clonotype was seen ten or more times. The chain uses TRBV6-2 or TRBV6-3 and TRBJ2-4, with 12 bases lining up with TRBD2. The CDR3 is made up of 15 amino acids. Per germline, CDR1 MNHEY and CDR2 SVGEGT. V dropped 2 bases and J dropped 5; count of bases not matched to a gene: 1. CDR3 residues: CASSYPSGRENIQYF. In nucleotides, the CDR3 is TGTGCCAGCAGTTACCCTAGCGGGAGGGAAAACATTCAGTACTTC.

This clonotype was observed a few times. The rearrangement links TRBV4-2 to TRBJ1-1, with 8 positions matching TRBD1. CDR1 is LGHNA, CDR2 YNFKEQ, per germline. CDR3 size: 17 residues. The ends lost 1 base at V and 1 base at J; junction bases unmatched: 8. The CDR3 sequence: CASSQGTGNSANTEAFF. The CDR3 DNA reads as TGTGCCAGCAGCCAAGGGACAGGGAATAGTGCGAACACTGAAGCTTTCTTT.

The chain carries TRBV12-3 or TRBV12-4 and TRBJ2-7; 10 bases align to TRBD2. The CDR3 contains 17 residues. Losses at the gene ends were 4 bases for V and 4 bases for J; bases not matched to a gene: 13. This CDR3 is CASSSRRTSGNLYEQYF. For the CDR3, the DNA is TGTGCCAGCAGTTCCCGGCGGACTAGCGGCAATTTATACGAGCAGTACTTC.

The chain couples TRBV28 to TRBJ2-1; D remains ambiguous. The length of the CDR3 is 12 residues. Trimming removed 8 bases from V and 9 bases from J, with 14 bases in between. Germline values: CDR1 MDHEN, CDR2 SYDVKM. The CDR3 loop is CASGKSGFEQFF. CDR3 DNA sequence: TGTGCCAGCGGAAAATCGGGTTTTGAGCAGTTCTTC.

This clonotype has a handful of counts. The chain uses TRBV6-1 and TRBJ1-2; 9 bases are shared with TRBD1. V trimming: 6 bases; J trimming: 5 bases; junction bases outside the gene matches: 7. From germline, CDR1 is MNHNS and CDR2 SASEGT. CDR3 length: 14 residues. CDR3 sequence: CASRLDRGVYGYTF. CDR3 DNA sequence: TGTGCCAGCAGATTGGACAGGGGTGTGTATGGCTACACCTTC.

This chain connects TRBV20-1 to TRBJ2-1; D is ambiguous. V shed 6 bases and J shed 3 bases, with 9 bases lying between them. This CDR3 has 12 amino acids. CDR1 and CDR2 (germline): DFQATT, SNEGSKA (reference sequence). The CDR3 sequence: CSAGRNYNEQFF. The CDR3 region has the DNA TGCAGTGCAGGCAGAAACTACAATGAGCAGTTCTTC.